The 29 T cell receptor beta chains below all came from one sample that was sequenced in a study of T cell responses to AZD1222 COVID-19 vaccine (dated by TCRdb to the early 2020s). Libraries were built with the immunoSEQ multiplex PCR assay. Sourced from immuneACCESS, this table was stored by TCRdb with only in-frame sequences that have V and J called. A share of the clones is absent; for the studies checked, an unresolved V gene accounts for under half, and the remainder has no known explanation. For this sample there are 65,000 to 80,000 clones; more than 70% appear just once. Roughly 4.9% of the sample is in the top ten clones. According to the study, the label for this sample's time point signals: about 28 days (+/-7) after the second vaccine dose. The treatment or condition label of this sample denotes: meningococcal conjugate vaccine given as trial control. Sequenced here: peripheral blood, sampled 28 days after the second dose of the MenACWY control vaccine. These receptors were collected from an adult who received the MenACWY meningococcal vaccine as a control.

CDR3 region: CASKVGGRDTGELFF. The CDR3, as DNA: TGTGCCAGCAAGGTGGGAGGGCGAGACACCGGGGAGCTGTTTTTT. The chain has TRBV5-5 and TRBJ2-2, with 7 bases identical to TRBD2. The CDR3 consists of 15 residues. Germline CDR1 and CDR2: SGHKS and YYEKEE (reference sequence). The V gene end was trimmed by 6 bases and the J gene end by 3 bases; junction bases not matched to a gene: 8.

The CDR3 sequence is CASSVDVNTEAFF. The CDR3 nucleotides are TGTGCCAGCAGCGTAGACGTGAACACTGAAGCTTTCTTT. The chain links TRBV9 to TRBJ1-1; D gene ambiguous. Trimming shortened V by 0 bases and J by 0 bases, and 3 bases separated the two germline ends. This CDR3 comprises 13 residues. CDR1 is SGDLS and CDR2 is YYNGEE in the germline V gene.

This chain joins TRBV6-5 and TRBJ2-3, with 11 bases identical to TRBD1. In germline, CDR1 is MNHEY, CDR2 SVGAGI. J was trimmed by 4 bases and V by 10 bases; bases with no gene match: 7. This CDR3 region has 14 residues. This CDR3 reads CATKGQGEADTQYF. Written as DNA, the CDR3 is TGTGCCACCAAGGGACAGGGGGAGGCAGATACGCAGTATTTT.

The chain couples TRBV18 to TRBJ1-4, with D perhaps matching TRBD1 (6 bases). Germline loops: CDR1 KGHSH, CDR2 LQKENI. CDR3 length: 14 amino acids. V was cut by 8 bases and J by 3 bases, with 13 bases left in between. CDR3 residues: CASRTAGANEKLFF. The CDR3, as DNA: TGTGCCAGCCGGACGGCAGGGGCTAATGAAAAACTGTTTTTT.

The chain links TRBV28 to TRBJ1-1; TRBD1 is a possible D gene (5 bases). Trimming stripped 4 bases from V and 1 base from J, with 10 bases between. There are 14 residues in the CDR3. CDR1 and CDR2 from the germline V gene are MDHEN and SYDVKM. The CDR3 DNA is TGTGCCAGCAGTTCGGTAGGGGAGAACACTGAAGCTTTCTTT. This translates into CASSSVGENTEAFF.

The V call is TRBV12-3 or TRBV12-4, the J call TRBJ2-7; unclear D gene. There are 13 residues in the CDR3. The ends were cut back, 3 bases at V and 0 bases at J, with 6 bases in the middle. CDR3 region: CASSFLSSYEQYF. The CDR3 DNA is TGTGCCAGCAGTTTTCTGAGCTCCTACGAGCAGTACTTC.

The chain uses TRBV11-2 and TRBJ1-5, with 7 bases aligning to TRBD1. Trimming took 4 bases from V and 3 from J; bases not matched to a gene: 9. The CDR3 is 16 residues long. The germline CDR1 and CDR2 sequences are SGHAT and FQNNGV. CDR3 DNA sequence: TGTGCCAGCAGCTCCGTCCAGGGGGTGGTCAATCAGCCCCAGCATTTT. Its translation: CASSSVQGVVNQPQHF.

The genes are TRBV5-4 and TRBJ1-4, with D possibly TRBD1 on 6 matching bases. V shed 3 bases and J shed 7 bases, with 10 bases lying between them. Germline assignment: CDR1 SGHNT and CDR2 YYREEE (reference sequence). There are 13 residues in the CDR3. The CDR3 reads CASSWVGAEKLFF. CDR3 bases: TGTGCCAGCAGCTGGGTGGGGGCTGAAAAACTGTTTTTT.

The V gene is TRBV28, the J gene TRBJ1-6; D is unclear. The CDR3 sequence is 14 residues long. The germline V and J ends were trimmed by 7 bases and 9 bases, with 16 bases remaining between them. The germline V gene encodes CDR1 MDHEN and CDR2 SYDVKM. CDR3 sequence: CASKEGFQGSPLHF. The CDR3 DNA sequence: TGTGCCAGCAAGGAGGGTTTTCAAGGTTCACCCCTCCACTTT.

This clone turned up a few times. The chain uses TRBV15 and TRBJ2-7; no definite D call. The ends were cut back, 1 base at V and 6 bases at J, with 7 bases in the middle. Germline V gives CDR1 LNHNV, CDR2 YYDKDF (reference sequence). This CDR3 region has 12 residues. CDR3 nucleotides: TGTGCCACCAGCAGAGCGTCTGCCGAGCAGTACTTC. Translation gives CATSRASAEQYF.

The rearrangement uses TRBV27 and TRBJ1-2, with TRBD1 identical over 8 bases. The CDR3 loop spans 13 amino acids. V shed 6 bases and J 4 bases; nucleotides not matched to a gene: 4. Germline V gene sequence: CDR1 MNHEY, CDR2 SMNVEV (reference sequence). DNA of the CDR3: TGTGCCAGCAGCCCGGACAGGGCCTATGGCTACACCTTC. This encodes CASSPDRAYGYTF.

The chain recombines TRBV18 with TRBJ2-1; the D call may be TRBD1 or TRBD2 (6 bases each). This CDR3 has 15 amino acids. Between the trimmed V and J ends, which lost 3 bases and 9 bases, there was a span of 18 bases. Germline lookup yields CDR1 KGHSH and CDR2 LQKENI. CDR3 loop: CASSPGGPSGAEQFF. CDR3 sequence (DNA): TGTGCCAGCTCACCGGGTGGTCCCTCGGGGGCTGAGCAGTTCTTC.

This chain connects TRBV12-3 or TRBV12-4 to TRBJ2-7, with unresolved D. Trimming cost V 6 bases and J 2 bases, with 8 bases left between them. This CDR3 contains 12 residues. The CDR3 DNA follows: TGTGCCAGCAGAACACAAACCTACGAGCAGTACTTC. Its translation is CASRTQTYEQYF.

The rearrangement joins TRBV4-3 to TRBJ1-6; 8 bases are a match to TRBD1. The CDR3 covers 15 residues. Trimming cost V 0 bases and J 9 bases; bases outside gene matches: 4. The germline CDR1 and CDR2 sequences are LGHNA and YSLEER. The CDR3 DNA reads TGCGCCAGCAGCCAAGATTCAGGGGGCCGTTCACCCCTCCACTTT. Translated, it gives CASSQDSGGRSPLHF.

V usage is TRBV7-8 and J usage is TRBJ2-7; TRBD2 matches at 11 bases. Germline values: CDR1 SGHVS, CDR2 FQNEAQ. CDR3 length equals 16 residues. Germline trimming cut 6 bases from V and 0 bases from J; bases unmatched to any gene: 7. CDR3: CASRGFTSGGSYEQYF. The CDR3 DNA sequence: TGTGCCAGCAGGGGATTTACTAGCGGGGGCTCCTACGAGCAGTACTTC.

The DNA of the CDR3 is TGTGCCAGCATGACGGGCACGGGAAACACCATATATTTT. Translated: CASMTGTGNTIYF. The V gene is TRBV28, the J gene TRBJ1-3, with D unresolved. The CDR3 length is 13 residues. Looked up from germline, CDR1 is MDHEN and CDR2 is SYDVKM. V was pared by 7 bases and J by 4 bases, with 11 bases between.

This chain connects TRBV6-5 to TRBJ2-5; possibly TRBD2 for D (6 bases). This CDR3 contains 13 residues. The V end lost 2 bases, the J end lost 5 bases, and 9 bases lay between the germline ends. Germline V gene lookup returns CDR1 MNHEY and CDR2 SVGAGI. CDR3 in amino acids: CASSYPEGETQYF. The CDR3 DNA reads TGTGCCAGCAGTTACCCGGAGGGGGAGACCCAGTACTTC.

This rearrangement joins TRBV28 to TRBJ1-5; D is uncertain. CDR3 length equals 14 residues. V was clipped by 4 bases and J by 5 bases, with 12 bases between them. Germline lookup yields CDR1 MDHEN and CDR2 SYDVKM. This chain's CDR3 is CASSSPAWDQPQHF. The CDR3 DNA sequence: TGTGCCAGCAGTTCCCCTGCCTGGGATCAGCCCCAGCATTTT.

The gene calls are TRBV6-2 or TRBV6-3 and TRBJ1-1; TRBD1 matches at 9 bases. CDR3 length equals 16 residues. Germline V gene sequence: CDR1 MNHEY, CDR2 SVGEGT. V trimming: 0 bases; J trimming: 1 base; junction bases outside the gene matches: 3. The CDR3 nucleotides are TGTGCCAGCAGTTACTCGGGGACAGGGAGGAACACTGAAGCTTTCTTT. Protein sequence: CASSYSGTGRNTEAFF.

CDR3 DNA: TGTGCCAGCAGCCTAGGAACTGAAGCTTTCTTT. The encoded protein is CASSLGTEAFF. The chain carries TRBV6-6 and TRBJ1-1; D remains ambiguous. Germline V gene data show CDR1 as MNHNY and CDR2 as SVGAGI (reference sequence). V was shortened by 6 bases and J by 5 bases, with 7 bases between the two germline ends. This CDR3 has 11 residues.

This sequence joins TRBV28 and TRBJ1-2; perhaps TRBD1 as D (5 bases). Trimming pared 5 bases from V and 4 bases from J, leaving 14 bases between. The germline V gene has CDR1 MDHEN and CDR2 SYDVKM. The CDR3 has 14 residues. The CDR3 spells CASSPTGEGYGYTF. The CDR3 DNA is TGTGCCAGCAGTCCAACAGGTGAGGGCTATGGCTACACCTTC.

V and J are TRBV6-4 and TRBJ1-1; D gene uncertain. With 3 bases removed from V and 2 bases from J, the gap between germline ends came to 13 bases. The CDR3 totals 15 residues. Germline loops: CDR1 MRHNA, CDR2 SNTAGT. CDR3 region: CASSDGGTANTEAFF. The CDR3 region has the DNA TGTGCCAGCAGTGATGGCGGTACGGCTAACACTGAAGCTTTCTTT.

The V call is TRBV12-3 or TRBV12-4, the J call TRBJ2-1; no definite D call. The V gene lost 2 bases and the J gene lost 9 bases, with 11 bases spanning the gap. There are 13 residues in the CDR3. Here the CDR3 reads CASSLKERSEQFF. DNA of the CDR3: TGTGCCAGCAGTTTAAAGGAGAGGAGTGAGCAGTTCTTC.

This chain links TRBV12-3 or TRBV12-4 with TRBJ1-5; D gene ambiguous. The CDR3 contains 12 residues. The V and J ends lost 5 bases and 9 bases respectively, with 11 bases between them. CDR3 in amino acids: CASSLATWPQHF. CDR3 DNA sequence: TGTGCCAGCAGTCTCGCGACTTGGCCCCAGCATTTT.

This clone was picked up one time. The V and J genes are TRBV13 and TRBJ1-6; 7 positions match TRBD1. The CDR3 contains 14 residues. V lost 5 bases and J lost 7; bases outside the gene matches: 5. CDR1 and CDR2 from the germline V gene are PRHDT and FYEKMQ (reference sequence). CDR3 bases: TGTGCCAGCAGCCGCGGGACAGCGAATTCACCCCTCCACTTT. Encoded protein: CASSRGTANSPLHF. The complete variable domain, with remaining parts taken from reference TRBV13 and TRBJ1-6, reads AAGVIQSPRHLIKEKRETATLKCYPIPRHDTVYWYQQGPGQDPQFLISFYEKMQSDKGSIPDRFSAQQFSDYHSELNMSSLELGDSALYFCASSRGTANSPLHFGNGTRLTVT.

This clone was detected once. The rearrangement uses TRBV7-2 and TRBJ2-3; 10 nucleotides match TRBD1. Germline V gives CDR1 SGHTA, CDR2 FQGNSA. V gave up 5 bases and J gave up 3 bases; unmatched junction bases: 5. The CDR3 is made up of 15 amino acids. The CDR3 DNA reads as TGTGCCAGCAGCGCGAGACAGGGGGCAACAGATACGCAGTATTTT. Protein: CASSARQGATDTQYF. Combining the CDR3 with reference TRBV7-2 and TRBJ2-3 gives the whole variable domain GAGVSQSPSNKVTEKGKDVELRCDPISGHTALYWYRQSLGQGLEFLIYFQGNSAPDKSGLPSDRFSAERTGGSVSTLTIQRTQQEDSAVYLCASSARQGATDTQYFGPGTRLTVL.

The rearrangement joins TRBV5-1 to TRBJ2-7, with D possibly being TRBD1 or TRBD2 (5 bases each). V lost 3 bases, J lost 3 bases, and 16 bases lay in between. CDR1 is SGHRS and CDR2 is YFSETQ in the germline V gene. This CDR3 has 15 residues. CDR3 sequence reads: CASSSSLGPHYEQYF. The DNA of the CDR3 is TGCGCCAGCAGCTCCTCCCTGGGACCTCACTACGAGCAGTACTTC.

This chain uses TRBV2 with TRBJ2-1; maybe TRBD2 (6 bases). Germline loops: CDR1 SNHLY, CDR2 FYNNEI. Trimming left V 6 bases short and J 8 bases short, with 20 bases between. CDR3 length: 15 residues. CDR3 region: CASRTLRGRLDEQFF. DNA of the CDR3: TGTGCCAGCAGGACGCTTCGGGGGAGGCTCGATGAGCAGTTCTTC.

CDR3 nucleotides: TGTGCCAGCAGCACCCTAGCGGGAGGGACCTACAATGAGCAGTTCTTC. Protein sequence: CASSTLAGGTYNEQFF. The chain uses TRBV9 and TRBJ2-1; 12 nucleotides match TRBD2. Germline CDR1 SGDLS, CDR2 YYNGEE. The CDR3 spans 16 residues. J lost 2 bases, V lost 4 bases, and 4 bases had no gene match.